This TCR beta chain is drawn from a study of blood T cell repertoires in COVID-19. There are 18 residues in the CDR3. V trimming: 3 bases; J trimming: 7 bases; junction bases outside the gene matches: 15. The V gene's germline CDR1 is LNHDA and CDR2 SQIVND (reference sequence). Measured with immunoSEQ multiplex PCR; TCRdb has only the in-frame clones, and not every one. The top ten clones hold approximately 50% of a sample with some 64,000 clones, under 80% of them seen once. This clonotype originated in a woman aged 60-75 years who had been exposed to COVID-19. V gene TRBV19 combines with J gene TRBJ1-2; 12 bases agree with TRBD1. Sequencing was carried out using PBMCs or T cells enriched from blood (not recorded which). This CDR3 is CASSILGTGGESVSGYTF. The CDR3 nucleotides read TGTGCCAGTAGTATCCTCGGGACAGGGGGCGAATCGGTGTCTGGCTACACCTTC.